Below are 14 T cell receptor beta chains sequenced from a single sample in a study of cytomegalovirus exposure and HLA in healthy donors. Researchers ran the PCR with 60 Vbeta and 13 Jbeta primers. Data came from immunoSEQ multiplex PCR; TCRdb stores just in-frame clones and leaves some out. The sample holds about 160,000 clones. The sample consisted of PBMCs. The receptors stem from a woman aged 55-69 years in good health and CMV-seronegative.

The chain recombines TRBV6-5 with TRBJ2-5; 8 bases fit TRBD1. The CDR3 is 13 amino acids. V gave up 7 bases and J gave up 5 bases; unmatched junction bases: 6. From germline, CDR1 is MNHEY and CDR2 SVGAGI. The CDR3 protein is CASKTGAGETQYF. The CDR3 nucleotides are TGTGCCAGCAAGACAGGGGCGGGGGAGACCCAGTACTTC.

V usage is TRBV11-3 and J usage is TRBJ2-5; D is unclear. CDR3 length: 13 amino acids. V lost 4 bases to trimming and J lost 2 bases, with 8 bases between them. The germline CDR1 and CDR2 sequences are SGHNT and YENEEA. Here the CDR3 reads CASSWRQQETQYF. The CDR3 DNA sequence: TGTGCCAGCAGCTGGCGGCAGCAAGAGACCCAGTACTTC.

The chain is built from TRBV11-2 and TRBJ1-3; no firm D call. Germline values: CDR1 SGHAT, CDR2 FQNNGV. V was trimmed by 1 base and J by 1 base, leaving 5 bases between them. The CDR3 covers 14 residues. In DNA, the CDR3 is TGTGCCAGCAGCTTAGTACAATCTGGAAACACCATATATTTT. It is translated as CASSLVQSGNTIYF.

The V gene is TRBV7-9, the J gene TRBJ2-5; tentative D call: TRBD2 (6 bases). The CDR3 runs to 13 residues. CDR1 is SEHNR and CDR2 is FQNEAQ in the germline V gene (reference sequence). V was clipped by 3 bases and J by 5 bases, with 10 bases between them. For the CDR3, the DNA is TGTGCCAGCAGCTTTAGCGGCTATGAGACCCAGTACTTC. Its protein product is CASSFSGYETQYF.

This sequence joins TRBV7-2 and TRBJ1-3; no clear D. In germline, CDR1 is SGHTA, CDR2 FQGNSA. CDR3 size: 17 residues. V lost 6 bases, J lost 3 bases, and 21 bases lay in between. The CDR3 coding sequence is TGTGCCAGCAGTATGAATCCCAACCCTCGGGGTGGAAACACCATATATTTT. Amino acids: CASSMNPNPRGGNTIYF.

The CDR3 is CASSVIDGYTDTQYF. DNA for the CDR3: TGTGCCAGCAGTGTCATCGACGGGTACACAGATACGCAGTATTTT. V gene TRBV2 combines with J gene TRBJ2-3, with D uncertain. V lost 4 bases and J lost 2, with 13 bases in between. In germline, CDR1 is SNHLY, CDR2 FYNNEI. CDR3 length: 15 amino acids.

This chain connects TRBV5-6 to TRBJ1-1, with D maybe TRBD1 (6 bases). Germline V CDR1 and CDR2: SGHDT, YYEEEE. This CDR3 is 17 amino acids long. V was shortened by 1 base and J by 0 bases, with 16 bases between the two germline ends. The CDR3 DNA reads TGTGCCAGCAGCTTGACCGGGCAGGGGATCATGAACACTGAAGCTTTCTTT. As protein: CASSLTGQGIMNTEAFF.

Comments on this clone: Additional DNA sequences in this sample encode the identical CDR3. The chain recombines TRBV20-1 with TRBJ2-1; D perhaps matches TRBD2 (5 bases). From germline, CDR1 is DFQATT and CDR2 SNEGSKA (reference sequence). Trimming removed 6 bases from V and 4 bases from J, with 7 bases in between. This CDR3 region has 11 residues. The CDR3 bases are TGCAGTGCCCGGAGGTACAATGAGCAGTTCTTC. Translating gives CSARRYNEQFF.

This chain joins TRBV29-1 and TRBJ1-1; a weak D match, TRBD1 (6 bases). The CDR3 totals 11 residues. CDR1 SQVTM and CDR2 ANQGSEA come from the germline V gene. Trimming removed 5 bases at V and 7 bases at J, with 11 bases between. CDR3 sequence: CSVQGQYEAFF. CDR3 coding DNA: TGCAGCGTTCAGGGGCAGTATGAAGCTTTCTTT.

The rearrangement uses TRBV4-1 and TRBJ1-5, with D possibly matching TRBD1 (6 bases). V lost 1 base and J 4 bases, leaving 11 bases between the germline ends. This CDR3 region has 15 residues. Germline V CDR1 and CDR2: MGHRA, YSYEKL. The CDR3 region has the DNA TGCGCCAGCAGCCAAGGAGTGGGGGCTAATCAGCCCCAGCATTTT. It encodes CASSQGVGANQPQHF.

This chain links TRBV7-9 with TRBJ1-1; 8 bases fit TRBD1. Germline-derived CDR1 and CDR2 are SEHNR and FQNEAQ (reference sequence). With 5 bases clipped from V and 7 bases from J, the junction kept 3 bases outside the gene matches. This CDR3 has 12 residues. CDR3 region: CASSDDRGEAFF. As DNA, the CDR3 is TGTGCCAGCAGCGACGACAGGGGTGAAGCTTTCTTT.

The chain employs TRBV7-9 and TRBJ1-2; 7 bases fit TRBD1. This CDR3 comprises 16 residues. J lost 1 base, V lost 4 bases, and 9 bases had no gene match. CDR1 is SEHNR and CDR2 is FQNEAQ in the germline V gene (reference sequence). The CDR3, as DNA: TGTGCCAGCAGCTCCCCCACAGGGGATCTTAACTATGGCTACACCTTC. Its protein product is CASSSPTGDLNYGYTF.

The chain joins TRBV4-1 to TRBJ1-4, with D maybe TRBD1 (6 bases). The CDR3 has 14 residues. V shed 2 bases and J shed 7 bases, with 11 bases lying between them. Germline CDR1 MGHRA, CDR2 YSYEKL. CDR3 coding DNA: TGCGCCAGCAGCCAAACAGGGTGGTCTGAAAAACTGTTTTTT. This sequence encodes CASSQTGWSEKLFF.

The J gene is TRBJ2-6, the V gene TRBV29-1; possibly TRBD1 for D (6 bases). The CDR3 spans 14 residues. Trimming cost V 7 bases and J 0 bases, with 10 bases left between them. CDR1 is SQVTM, CDR2 ANQGSEA, per germline. DNA for the CDR3: TGCAGCGCCTCGACAGGCTCTGGGGCCAACGTCCTGACTTTC. It encodes CSASTGSGANVLTF.